This entry lists 18 T cell receptor beta chains sequenced from one sample in a study of shared clonotypes between healthy human individuals. The repertoire was sequenced with immunoSEQ multiplex PCR; TCRdb's copy has only in-frame clones and lacks some. The data hold around 2.5 million clones, with approximately 94% observed a single time. Sequencing was done on a sample of naive CD4+ T cells from PBMCs. Stated subset: CD45RA+ positively selected. The receptors shown here come from a young man in good health. Some clones in this sample may be carry-over from other donors' samples.

This clone was recorded a few times. The chain links TRBV7-6 to TRBJ2-7, with TRBD1 matching 7 bases. Germline lookup yields CDR1 SGHVS and CDR2 FNYEAQ. The V and J ends lost 3 bases and 2 bases, in that order; junction bases with no gene match: 4. This CDR3 has 14 residues. CDR3 coding DNA: TGTGCCAGCAGCTTGGGGACAGCAGCCTACGAGCAGTACTTC. Amino acid sequence: CASSLGTAAYEQYF. Using reference TRBV7-6 and TRBJ2-7 for the parts outside the CDR3, the full variable domain is GAGVSQSPRYKVTKRGQDVALRCDPISGHVSLYWYRQALGQGPEFLTYFNYEAQQDKSGLPNDRFSAERPEGSISTLTIQRTEQRDSAMYRCASSLGTAAYEQYFGPGTRLTVT.

This chain uses TRBV20-1 with TRBJ2-4, with 9 positions matching TRBD1. Germline V CDR1 and CDR2: DFQATT, SNEGSKA (reference sequence). This CDR3 is built from 11 residues. The V and J ends lost 6 bases and 12 bases, in that order; junction bases with no gene match: 6. CDR3 coding DNA: TGCAGTGCATCTGACAGGGGGACTCAGTACTTC. It translates to CSASDRGTQYF.

This clone occurred once. J is TRBJ1-2 and V is TRBV4-2, with D maybe TRBD1 (6 bases). Trimming pared 2 bases from V and 7 bases from J, leaving 20 bases between. Germline V gives CDR1 LGHNA, CDR2 YNFKEQ. The CDR3 is made up of 16 amino acids. This chain's CDR3 is CASSQSGTNTLGGYTF. CDR3 nucleotides: TGTGCCAGCAGCCAATCTGGGACAAATACGTTGGGTGGCTACACCTTC.

This clone came up once. The chain has TRBV7-2 and TRBJ2-7, with TRBD1 as a possible D gene (6 bases). Germline CDR1 SGHTA, CDR2 FQGNSA. The CDR3 sequence is 13 residues long. V dropped 4 bases and J dropped 3 bases, with 10 bases sitting between them. The DNA of the CDR3 is TGTGCCAGCAGCTCTGCGGACAGCTACGAGCAGTACTTC. Its protein product is CASSSADSYEQYF.

This chain joins TRBV18 and TRBJ1-1; no clear D. The CDR3 extends over 15 amino acids. Deletions cut 0 bases from V and 0 bases from J, with 8 bases between. In germline, CDR1 is KGHSH, CDR2 LQKENI. This CDR3 reads CASSPPVTLNTEAFF. The DNA for the CDR3 is TGTGCCAGCTCACCACCGGTCACCTTGAACACTGAAGCTTTCTTT. The full variable domain, in which reference TRBV18 and TRBJ1-1 provide the parts outside the CDR3, is NAGVMQNPRHLVRRRGQEARLRCSPMKGHSHVYWYRQLPEEGLKFMVYLQKENIIDESGMPKERFSAEFPKEGPSILRIQQVVRGDSAAYFCASSPPVTLNTEAFFGQGTRLTVV.

This chain joins TRBV4-1 and TRBJ2-3; D is possibly TRBD2 (5 bases). Trimming cost V 2 bases and J 4 bases, with 16 bases left between them. Germline-derived CDR1 and CDR2 are MGHRA and YSYEKL. The CDR3 totals 16 residues. CDR3 coding DNA: TGCGCCAGCAGCCAACCGAGCCGGGGAGCGGCAGATACGCAGTATTTT. Protein product: CASSQPSRGAADTQYF.

The V and J genes are TRBV4-1 and TRBJ2-6; perhaps D is TRBD1 or TRBD2 (5 bases each). The germline V gene encodes CDR1 MGHRA and CDR2 YSYEKL. This CDR3 comprises 22 residues. The V end was cut by 1 base, the J end by 1 base, with 26 bases between. Here the CDR3 DNA reads TGCGCCAGCAGCCAAGGACAGCCTTGGGCAGCACAATGGAGGTCTGGGGCCAACGTCCTGACTTTC. Translated: CASSQGQPWAAQWRSGANVLTF.

The chain has TRBV7-2 and TRBJ1-2, with 10 bases fitting TRBD1. Germline CDR1 and CDR2: SGHTA and FQGNSA. V trimming: 4 bases; J trimming: 7 bases; junction bases outside the gene matches: 6. The CDR3 is made up of 14 amino acids. Here the CDR3 reads CASSSGTGAFGYTF. The CDR3 DNA is TGTGCCAGCAGCTCCGGGACAGGGGCATTTGGCTACACCTTC. Filled out from reference TRBV7-2 and TRBJ1-2, the complete variable domain reads GAGVSQSPSNKVTEKGKDVELRCDPISGHTALYWYRQSLGQGLEFLIYFQGNSAPDKSGLPSDRFSAERTGGSVSTLTIQRTQQEDSAVYLCASSSGTGAFGYTFGSGTRLTVV.

The chain carries TRBV27 and TRBJ2-2; D ambiguous. The germline CDR1 and CDR2 sequences are MNHEY and SMNVEV (reference sequence). Trimming cost V 2 bases and J 2 bases, with 9 bases left between them. This CDR3 is 15 amino acids long. The CDR3 bases are TGTGCCAGCAGTTTAAGGACCTTCAACACCGGGGAGCTGTTTTTT. Translated, it gives CASSLRTFNTGELFF.

V usage is TRBV5-4 and J usage is TRBJ2-5; D is unclear. From germline, CDR1 is SGHNT and CDR2 YYREEE (reference sequence). This CDR3 region has 12 residues. V shed 4 bases and J shed 6 bases, with 10 bases lying between them. CDR3 protein: CASSGDKKTQYF. The CDR3 DNA is TGTGCCAGCAGCGGTGACAAAAAGACCCAGTACTTC. Looking up the rest from reference TRBV5-4 and TRBJ2-5 gives the full variable domain: ETGVTQSPTHLIKTRGQQVTLRCSSQSGHNTVSWYQQALGQGPQFIFQYYREEENGRGNFPPRFSGLQFPNYSSELNVNALELDDSALYLCASSGDKKTQYFGPGTRLLVL.

The V and J genes are TRBV7-6 and TRBJ2-6; D is undetermined. Germline V lookup: CDR1 SGHVS, CDR2 FNYEAQ. V was clipped by 3 bases and J by 0 bases, with 6 bases between them. The CDR3 sequence is 15 residues long. The CDR3 sequence is CASSLSSSGANVLTF. The DNA of the CDR3 is TGTGCCAGCAGCTTGTCCTCCTCTGGGGCCAACGTCCTGACTTTC.

V usage is TRBV28 and J usage is TRBJ2-3; D possibly corresponds to TRBD2 (6 bases). There are 15 residues in the CDR3. The germline V gene encodes CDR1 MDHEN and CDR2 SYDVKM. V was pared by 9 bases and J by 5 bases, with 21 bases between. DNA for the CDR3: TGTGCCAGTCTCTCCCGGGGTCGGGGGAGAGATACGCAGTATTTT. Its translation: CASLSRGRGRDTQYF.

About this clone: Distinct nucleotide sequences in the sample also encode this CDR3. CDR3 protein: CASRVSGNTIYF. In DNA, the CDR3 is TGTGCCAGCAGGGTCTCTGGAAACACCATATATTTT. This rearrangement joins TRBV2 to TRBJ1-3; D ambiguous. This CDR3 spans 12 amino acids. V was clipped by 6 bases and J by 0 bases, with 3 bases between them. Germline lookup yields CDR1 SNHLY and CDR2 FYNNEI.

This chain connects TRBV6-5 to TRBJ1-2; 8 bases align to TRBD1. V gave up 2 bases and J gave up 0 bases; unmatched junction bases: 2. Germline V gives CDR1 MNHEY, CDR2 SVGAGI. This CDR3 has 15 amino acids. The CDR3 sequence is CASSYNRGANYGYTF. The CDR3, as DNA: TGTGCCAGCAGTTACAACAGGGGGGCTAACTATGGCTACACCTTC.

This chain uses TRBV7-3 with TRBJ2-4; D call uncertain. Germline V lookup: CDR1 SGHTA, CDR2 FQGTGA. Trimming removed 4 bases at V and 1 base at J, with 8 bases between. The CDR3 runs 14 residues. CDR3 sequence reads: CASSSGLAKNIQYF. The CDR3 DNA reads as TGTGCCAGCAGCTCTGGGCTGGCCAAAAACATTCAGTACTTC.

The chain is built from TRBV9 and TRBJ1-1, with D maybe TRBD1 (6 bases). Germline V gene data show CDR1 as SGDLS and CDR2 as YYNGEE. The CDR3 is made up of 15 amino acids. V lost 0 bases, J lost 5 bases, and 14 bases lay in between. CDR3 nucleotides: TGTGCCAGCAGCGTAGAGGGGGGCAGGATTACTGAAGCTTTCTTT. As protein: CASSVEGGRITEAFF.

DNA for the CDR3: TGTGCCAGCAGCCCTAACAACTTACCGGGACAAAAGAACACTGAAGCTTTCTTT. Residues: CASSPNNLPGQKNTEAFF. V and J are TRBV11-2 and TRBJ1-1; D is possibly TRBD1 (6 bases). There are 18 residues in the CDR3. V lost 5 bases to trimming and J lost 1 base, with 23 bases between them. Per the germline V gene, CDR1 is SGHAT and CDR2 is FQNNGV. Full variable domain (remainder filled in from reference TRBV11-2 and TRBJ1-1): EAGVAQSPRYKIIEKRQSVAFWCNPISGHATLYWYQQILGQGPKLLIQFQNNGVVDDSQLPKDRFSAERLKGVDSTLKIQPAKLEDSAVYLCASSPNNLPGQKNTEAFFGQGTRLTVV.

This chain joins TRBV21-1 and TRBJ2-6; the table's D call of TRBD2 was not tested on the DNA. TRBV21-1 is shown as a pseudogene. The CDR3 is 19 amino acids. In nucleotides, the CDR3 is TGTGCCAGCAGCAGCACGGTGGGCGGGAGGCCCTCTGGGGCCAACGTCCTGACTTTC. Translating it yields CASSSTVGGRPSGANVLTF.